Sequencing of this T cell receptor beta chain was carried out in a study of blood T cell repertoires in COVID-19. Study context: Collection of acute and convalescent COVID-19 samples took place in the United States, Italy and Spain. Nucleic acid was either cDNA or gDNA, and it came from T cells, B-cell-depleted T cells, or PBMCs.

Per the original data handling: Counts of nucleated cells, estimated from reference gene primer amplification, were obtained. The protocol was immunoSEQ multiplex PCR, while the TCRdb copy is restricted to in-frame clones and leaves out a portion. For V, J and clone size, that table is used; D and trimming come from the DNA. The sample records tens of thousands of clones, under 95% being singletons. V lost 5 bases, J lost 4 bases, and 8 bases stayed unmatched. The CDR3 covers 16 residues. Per the germline V gene, CDR1 is SEHNR and CDR2 is FQNEAQ (reference sequence). J is TRBJ1-6 and V is TRBV7-9, with 7 positions matching TRBD1. This TCR was recovered from a man aged 45-65 years with acute or convalescent COVID-19. The sample consisted of peripheral blood. CDR3 sequence reads: CASSSRGTAYNSPLHF. DNA for the CDR3: TGTGCCAGCAGCAGTCGAGGGACAGCATATAATTCACCCCTCCACTTT.